Listed below are T cell receptor beta chains from one sample, sequenced in a study of cytomegalovirus exposure and HLA in healthy donors. Here immunoSEQ multiplex PCR was the method, and the copy in TCRdb shows in-frame clones only, minus some. The sample lists around 140,000 clones, 80% seen once, with roughly 4.5% in the top ten. Sequencing input: PBMCs. These receptors were obtained from a middle-aged man in good health and CMV-seronegative. CDR3s include the opening cysteine and the closing phenylalanine or tryptophan. D genes are given only for firm matches. Rows may omit the clone size; those that give it use once, few, many or a size class.

clone size	V gene	D gene	J gene	CDR3 DNA	CDR3 protein
.	TRBV7-6	.	TRBJ1-1	TGTGCCAGCAGCTTGATGGACTTTGGGAACACTGAAGCTTTCTTT	CASSLMDFGNTEAFF
.	TRBV28	TRBD1	TRBJ1-5	TGTGCCAGCAGCACGGACAGGGGTAATCAGCCCCAGCATTTT	CASSTDRGNQPQHF
once	TRBV7-6	.	TRBJ1-5	TGTGCCAGCAGCCCTTCGGAGGGTCGGCCCCAGCATTTT	CASSPSEGRPQHF
.	TRBV29-1	TRBD1	TRBJ1-1	TGCAGCGTTGATCCCCGGGACAGGGGGTTTTGGACTGAAGCTTTCTTT	CSVDPRDRGFWTEAFF
.	TRBV2	.	TRBJ2-7	TGTGCCAGCAGTTCCACAGGATCCCACGAGCAGTACTTC	CASSSTGSHEQYF
.	TRBV28	.	TRBJ1-4	TGTGCCAGCAAGGATAGGGGCCTTGCTAGTGAAAAACTGTTTTTT	CASKDRGLASEKLFF
.	TRBV29-1	TRBD2	TRBJ2-2	TGCAGCGTTGAAGAAAGGCTAGCGGGGGGGACCGGGGAGCTGTTTTTT	CSVEERLAGGTGELFF
.	TRBV27	.	TRBJ1-2	TGTGCCAGCAGTTCTAGAACCCCCCGGGGTGGCGGTGGCTACACCTTC	CASSSRTPRGGGGYTF
.	TRBV11-2	TRBD2	TRBJ2-5	TGTGCCAGCAGCTCGACTAGCGGGGGGCGAGAGACCCAGTACTTC	CASSSTSGGRETQYF
.	TRBV30	.	TRBJ2-3	TGTGCCTATGAACCGGGACTCCTCACAGATACGCAGTATTTT	CAYEPGLLTDTQYF
.	TRBV30	TRBD2	TRBJ2-1	TGTGCCTGGAGTTTCCAGCCCATAGCGGGGGGGCGACTGTTCTTC	CAWSFQPIAGGRLFF
.	TRBV28	.	TRBJ1-5	TGTGCCAGCAGTTTATCGTTGGCAGGCAATCAGCCCCAGCATTTT	CASSLSLAGNQPQHF
few	TRBV29-1	TRBD1	TRBJ1-4	TGCAGCGTTGAAGGCCCAGGACAGGGCGTGGGAGAAAAACTGTTTTTT	CSVEGPGQGVGEKLFF
.	TRBV7-9	.	TRBJ2-1	TGTGCCAGCAGCCCGACCAAGCTCAGGAATGAGCAGTTCTTC	CASSPTKLRNEQFF
.	TRBV5-1	TRBD1	TRBJ1-3	TGCGCCAGCAGCACCGGGACAGGGGGAAACACCATATATTTT	CASSTGTGGNTIYF
.	TRBV28	.	TRBJ1-2	TGTGCCAGCAGGGACACCGAAACCGGCTATGGCTACACCTTC	CASRDTETGYGYTF
.	TRBV4-1	.	TRBJ1-5	TGCGCCAGCAGCCAAGTCAGGGTAAGCAATCAGCCCCAGCATTTT	CASSQVRVSNQPQHF
.	TRBV27	TRBD1	TRBJ2-3	TGTGCCAGCACCGGACAGGGGGCTTCGACAGATACGCAGTATTTT	CASTGQGASTDTQYF
.	TRBV7-2	TRBD1	TRBJ1-1	TGTGCCAACAGCTTAGGGGGCGCGAACACTGAAGCTTTCTTT	CANSLGGANTEAFF
.	TRBV11-2	.	TRBJ1-6	TGTGCCAGCAGCTTAGGTGCGGGTAATTCACCCCTCCACTTT	CASSLGAGNSPLHF
.	TRBV10-2	.	TRBJ2-1	TGCGCCAGCAGTGAAATCAGGGTGAGCTCCTACAATGAGCAGTTCTTC	CASSEIRVSSYNEQFF
.	TRBV6-5	.	TRBJ2-3	TGTGCCGCGGGGCGCACAGATACGCAGTATTTT	CAAGRTDTQYF
.	TRBV7-2	.	TRBJ2-7	TGTGCCAGCAGCCCCGGCGGGTATCTCTCCTACGAGCAGTACTTC	CASSPGGYLSYEQYF
few	TRBV9	TRBD2	TRBJ2-7	TGTGCCAGCAGCGGCTCTAGCGGGGACTTCGTTAGCTTC	CASSGSSGDFVSF
.	TRBV7-2	TRBD1	TRBJ2-1	TGTGCCAGCAGCCCGTACCTACCGGGACAGATGTACAATGAGCAGTTCTTC	CASSPYLPGQMYNEQFF
.	TRBV18	TRBD1	TRBJ1-2	TGTGCCAGCTCACTCATACCAGGACAGGGAGAGGATGGCTACACCTTC	CASSLIPGQGEDGYTF
.	TRBV9	TRBD2	TRBJ2-1	TGTGCCAGCAGCTGGGGAGGGGAGAATGAGCAGTTCTTC	CASSWGGENEQFF
.	TRBV6-5	TRBD2	TRBJ2-1	TGTGCCAGCAGTCCCCGCCGGCGGGGGTACAATGAGCAGTTCTTC	CASSPRRRGYNEQFF
.	TRBV7-2	.	TRBJ2-5	TGTGCCAGCAGACGCAGGGACATTCATCAAGAGACCCAGTACTTC	CASRRRDIHQETQYF
.	TRBV13	TRBD1	TRBJ2-2	TGTGCCAGCAGCATAAGTTTGACAGGGGGCCCCGGGGAGCTGTTTTTT	CASSISLTGGPGELFF
once	TRBV6-5	TRBD1	TRBJ2-7	TGTGCCAGCAGTAAGACAGGGTTCTACGAGCAGTACTTC	CASSKTGFYEQYF